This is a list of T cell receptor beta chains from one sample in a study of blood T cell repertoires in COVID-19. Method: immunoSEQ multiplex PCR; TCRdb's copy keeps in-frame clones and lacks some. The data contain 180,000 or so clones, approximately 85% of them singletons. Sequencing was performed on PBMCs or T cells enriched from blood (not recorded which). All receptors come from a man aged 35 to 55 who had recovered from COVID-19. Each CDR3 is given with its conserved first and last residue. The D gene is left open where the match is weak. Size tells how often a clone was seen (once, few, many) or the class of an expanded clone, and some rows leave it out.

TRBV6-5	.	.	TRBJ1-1	CASSSAGSNTEAFF	TGTGCCAGCAGTTCGGCAGGGTCGAACACTGAAGCTTTCTTT
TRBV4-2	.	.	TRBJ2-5	CASSTSSGETQYF	TGTGCCAGCAGCACTAGCTCAGGGGAGACCCAGTACTTC
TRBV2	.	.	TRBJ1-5	CASSQGQHNQPQHF	TGTGCCAGCAGCCAAGGACAGCACAATCAGCCCCAGCATTTT
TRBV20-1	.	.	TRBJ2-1	CSASGVDEQFF	TGCAGTGCTTCGGGGGTTGATGAGCAGTTCTTC
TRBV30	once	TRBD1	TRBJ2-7	CAWSAGTVVSYEQYF	TGTGCCTGGAGTGCCGGGACAGTGGTCTCCTACGAGCAGTACTTC
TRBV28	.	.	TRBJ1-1	CASSPYPGFDAEAFF	TGTGCCAGCAGTCCTTACCCGGGATTTGACGCTGAAGCTTTCTTT
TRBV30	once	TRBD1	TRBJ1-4	CAWSKDRVGWQLFF	TGTGCCTGGAGTAAGGACAGGGTGGGTTGGCAACTGTTTTTT
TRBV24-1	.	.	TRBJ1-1	CATSDDQDRPEAFF	TGTGCCACCAGTGATGATCAGGACAGACCTGAAGCTTTCTTT
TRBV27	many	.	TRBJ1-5	CASSVLPQGDQPQHF	TGTGCCAGCAGTGTTCTTCCACAGGGCGATCAGCCCCAGCATTTT
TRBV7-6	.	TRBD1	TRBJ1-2	CASSPLTGGKGYTF	TGTGCCAGCAGCCCTCTGACAGGGGGCAAAGGCTACACCTTC
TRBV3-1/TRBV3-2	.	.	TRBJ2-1	CASSQVSLEQFF	TGTGCCAGCAGCCAAGTATCGTTAGAGCAGTTCTTC
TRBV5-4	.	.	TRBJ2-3	CASSSGYTQYF	TGTGCCAGCAGCTCGGGATATACGCAGTATTTT
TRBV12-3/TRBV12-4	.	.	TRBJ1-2	CASSPGDYGYTF	TGTGCCAGCAGTCCGGGGGACTATGGCTACACCTTC
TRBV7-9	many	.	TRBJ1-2	CASSFADTYGYTF	TGTGCCAGCAGCTTTGCGGACACCTATGGCTACACCTTC
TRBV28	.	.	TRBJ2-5	CASSLPMQETQYF	TGTGCCAGCAGCCTTCCTATGCAAGAGACCCAGTACTTC
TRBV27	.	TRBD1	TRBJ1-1	CASSLDRGNTEAFF	TGTGCCAGCAGTCTCGACAGGGGGAACACTGAAGCTTTCTTT
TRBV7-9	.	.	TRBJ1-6	CASTFGRGNSPLHF	TGTGCCAGCACCTTCGGGAGGGGCAATTCACCCCTCCACTTT
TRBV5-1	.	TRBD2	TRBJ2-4	CASSLASTSGGNIQYF	TGCGCCAGCAGCTTGGCCTCGACTAGCGGGGGGAACATTCAGTACTTC
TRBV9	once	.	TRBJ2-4	CASSVGGPTRAKNIQYF	TGTGCCAGCAGCGTAGGAGGCCCCACTAGAGCCAAAAACATTCAGTACTTC
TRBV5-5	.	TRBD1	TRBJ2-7	CASSLEGTVPYEQYF	TGTGCCAGCAGCTTGGAGGGGACAGTCCCCTACGAGCAGTACTTC
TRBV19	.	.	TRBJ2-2	CASRRVTGELFF	TGTGCCAGTAGGCGAGTGACCGGGGAGCTGTTTTTT
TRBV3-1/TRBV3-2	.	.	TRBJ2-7	CASSQVSYEQYF	TGTGCCAGCAGCCAAGTTAGCTACGAGCAGTACTTC
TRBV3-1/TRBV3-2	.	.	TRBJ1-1	CASSSTTGNTEAFF	TGTGCCAGCAGCTCCACGACGGGGAACACTGAAGCTTTCTTT
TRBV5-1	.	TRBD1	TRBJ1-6	CASSVGTGANNSPLHF	TGCGCCAGCAGCGTCGGGACAGGGGCTAATAATTCACCCCTCCACTTT
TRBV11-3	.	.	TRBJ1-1	CASSLAGRTEAFF	TGTGCCAGCAGCTTAGCAGGGAGGACTGAAGCTTTCTTT
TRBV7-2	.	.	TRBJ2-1	CASSLAGRVRNNEQFF	TGTGCCAGCAGCTTAGCGGGCCGAGTTAGAAACAATGAGCAGTTCTTC
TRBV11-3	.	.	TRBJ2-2	CASSLLTGATNTGELFF	TGTGCCAGCAGCTTACTGACAGGAGCTACGAACACCGGGGAGCTGTTTTTT
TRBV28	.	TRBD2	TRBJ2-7	CASSRPSGPTYEQYF	TGTGCCAGCAGCCGACCTAGCGGCCCCACCTACGAGCAGTACTTC
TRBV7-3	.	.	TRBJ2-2	CASSLGGSSPGELFF	TGTGCCAGCAGCTTAGGAGGGAGCTCCCCCGGGGAGCTGTTTTTT
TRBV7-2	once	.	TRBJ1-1	CASSLARTSKAFF	TGTGCCAGCAGCTTAGCCCGGACATCCAAAGCTTTCTTT
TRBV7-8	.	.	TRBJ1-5	CASSLARVVSNQPQHF	TGTGCCAGCAGCTTAGCGCGGGTAGTTAGCAATCAGCCCCAGCATTTT
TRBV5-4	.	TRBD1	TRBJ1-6	CASSPETGNSPLHF	TGTGCCAGCAGCCCGGAGACAGGGAACTCACCCCTCCACTTT
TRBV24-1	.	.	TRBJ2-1	CATSDPPGTSTQFF	TGTGCCACCAGTGATCCCCCCGGGACTTCAACACAGTTCTTC
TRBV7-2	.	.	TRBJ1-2	CASSLYGLGGYTF	TGTGCCAGCAGCTTGTATGGCTTGGGCGGCTACACCTTC
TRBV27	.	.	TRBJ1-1	CASSLSSGGNTEAFF	TGTGCCAGCAGTTTATCTAGCGGAGGGAACACTGAAGCTTTCTTT
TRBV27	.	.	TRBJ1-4	CASSSAGAGEKLFF	TGTGCCAGCAGTTCGGCCGGAGCCGGGGAAAAACTGTTTTTT
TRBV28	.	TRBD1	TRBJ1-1	CASSPTTGGTEAFF	TGTGCCAGCAGTCCGACCACAGGGGGAACTGAAGCTTTCTTT
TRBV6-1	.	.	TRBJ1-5	CASSDGVEPPQHF	TGTGCCAGCAGTGACGGAGTAGAGCCGCCCCAGCATTTT
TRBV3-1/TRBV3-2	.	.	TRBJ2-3	CASSPLAWGGPLDTQYF	TGTGCCAGCAGCCCCCTAGCTTGGGGGGGGCCCCTAGATACGCAGTATTTT
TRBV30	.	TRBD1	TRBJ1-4	CAWRLTGGVREKLFF	TGTGCCTGGAGGCTGACAGGGGGGGTTCGAGAAAAACTGTTTTTT
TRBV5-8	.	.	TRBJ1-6	CASSLTGLGINSPLHF	TGTGCCAGCAGCTTGACAGGGCTCGGTATTAATTCACCCCTCCACTTT
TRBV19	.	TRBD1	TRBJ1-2	CASSIRGLEHYGYTF	TGTGCCAGTAGTATAAGGGGGCTGGAGCATTATGGCTACACCTTC
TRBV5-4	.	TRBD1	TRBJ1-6	CASSLGTGGNSPLHF	TGTGCCAGCAGCTTGGGGACAGGTGGAAATTCACCCCTCCACTTT
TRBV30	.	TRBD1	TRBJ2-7	CAWTDRYEQYF	TGTGCCTGGACGGACAGGTACGAGCAGTACTTC
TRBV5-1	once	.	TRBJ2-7	CASSLGAGSYEQYF	TGCGCCAGCAGCTTGGGCGCAGGCTCCTACGAGCAGTACTTC
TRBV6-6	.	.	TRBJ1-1	CASSYGSSEAFF	TGTGCCAGCAGTTACGGGAGTTCTGAAGCTTTCTTT
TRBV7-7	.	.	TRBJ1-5	CASSLRRGQPQHF	TGTGCTAGCAGCTTAAGGCGGGGTCAGCCCCAGCATTTT
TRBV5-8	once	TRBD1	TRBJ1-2	CASSTRDRGRYGYTF	TGTGCCAGCAGCACCCGGGACAGGGGGAGGTATGGCTACACCTTC
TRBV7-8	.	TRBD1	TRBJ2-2	CASSTGTGVARELFF	TGTGCCAGCAGCACTGGGACAGGTGTTGCCCGGGAGCTGTTTTTT
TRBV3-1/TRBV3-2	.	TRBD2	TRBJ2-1	CASNRGLAGNEQFF	TGTGCCAGCAACAGGGGACTAGCGGGCAATGAGCAGTTCTTC
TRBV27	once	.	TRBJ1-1	CASSAFPTLGRGAFF	TGTGCCAGCAGTGCATTCCCCACCCTCGGACGGGGGGCTTTCTTT
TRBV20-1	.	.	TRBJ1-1	CSASRAGPNTEAFF	TGCAGTGCTAGTAGGGCGGGCCCGAACACTGAAGCTTTCTTT
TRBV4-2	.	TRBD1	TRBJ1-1	CASSLTGPTEAFF	TGTGCCAGCAGCCTGACAGGGCCCACTGAAGCTTTCTTT
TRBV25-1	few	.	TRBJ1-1	CASSEQGKGTEAFF	TGTGCCAGCAGTGAGCAGGGAAAGGGGACTGAAGCTTTCTTT
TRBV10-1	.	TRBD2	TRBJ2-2	CASSGSGTSTGELFF	TGCGCCAGCAGTGGGTCCGGGACTAGCACCGGGGAGCTGTTTTTT